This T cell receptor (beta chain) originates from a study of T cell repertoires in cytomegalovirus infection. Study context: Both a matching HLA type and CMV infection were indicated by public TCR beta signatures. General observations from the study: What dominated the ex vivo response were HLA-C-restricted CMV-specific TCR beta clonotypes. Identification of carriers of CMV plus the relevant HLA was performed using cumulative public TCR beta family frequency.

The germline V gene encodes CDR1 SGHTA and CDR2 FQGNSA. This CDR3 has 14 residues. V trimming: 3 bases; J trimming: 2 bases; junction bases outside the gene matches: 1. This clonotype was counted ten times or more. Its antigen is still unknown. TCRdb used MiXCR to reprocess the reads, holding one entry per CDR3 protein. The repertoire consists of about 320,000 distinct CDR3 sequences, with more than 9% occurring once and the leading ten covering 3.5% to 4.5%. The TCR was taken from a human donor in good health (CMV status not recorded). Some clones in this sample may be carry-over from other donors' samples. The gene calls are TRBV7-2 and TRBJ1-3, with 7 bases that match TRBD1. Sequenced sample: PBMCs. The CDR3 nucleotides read TGTGCCAGCAGCTTTGGGACAGCTGGAAACACCATATATTTT. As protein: CASSFGTAGNTIYF.